This T cell receptor (beta chain) was captured by sequencing in a study of blood T cell repertoires in COVID-19. About the study: From the United States, Italy and Spain came samples of acute and convalescent COVID-19. T cells, B-cell-depleted T cells, or PBMCs supplied cDNA or gDNA.

Original analysis: Counts of nucleated cells, estimated from reference gene primer amplification, were obtained. Data came from immunoSEQ multiplex PCR; TCRdb stores just in-frame clones and leaves some out. Clonal size and the V and J genes are those of that table, whereas D and trimming came from the DNA. Of approximately 360,000 clones listed, roughly four fifths were seen once; the top ten hold 5% to 6%. All recovered Cohort 3 donors got two negative PCRs, got clearance, or saw symptom resolution. This clone showed up just a few times. This sequence was found in a woman aged 50 to 60 who had recovered from COVID-19. Sequencing was done on a sample of PBMCs or T cells enriched from blood (not recorded which).

The CDR3 DNA follows: TGTGCCTCGACAGTAAAGGACGAGCAGTACTTC. Encoded protein: CASTVKDEQYF. The chain is built from TRBV30 and TRBJ2-7; D is possibly TRBD1 (5 bases). The V gene lost 7 bases and the J gene lost 5 bases, with 12 bases spanning the gap. The CDR3 has 11 amino acids. In germline, CDR1 is GTSNPN, CDR2 SVGIG (reference sequence).